This T cell receptor (beta chain) is from a study of T cells in Graves' hyperthyroidism and ophthalmopathy. This clonotype was counted at least ten times. The germline V gene has CDR1 SGHVS and CDR2 FQNEAQ. Trimming stripped 4 bases from V and 7 bases from J, with 17 bases between. There are 14 residues in the CDR3. Template material for amplifying TCR beta CDR3 regions consisted of RNA transcripts. HTBI primers drove first-round RT-PCR of the TCR CDR3. TCRdb used MiXCR to reprocess the multiplex PCR reads, holding one entry per CDR3 protein. The data show about 720,000 distinct CDR3 sequences, roughly 15% seen once.

The sequencing input was blood. This chain joins TRBV7-8 and TRBJ2-7; D might be TRBD2 (7 bases). The origin of this receptor is a man aged 18-30 years with Graves' hyperthyroidism. CDR3 in DNA: TGTGCCAGCAGCTCCTGGCGGGGGCCCGAGGAGCAGTACTTC. This codes for CASSSWRGPEEQYF.